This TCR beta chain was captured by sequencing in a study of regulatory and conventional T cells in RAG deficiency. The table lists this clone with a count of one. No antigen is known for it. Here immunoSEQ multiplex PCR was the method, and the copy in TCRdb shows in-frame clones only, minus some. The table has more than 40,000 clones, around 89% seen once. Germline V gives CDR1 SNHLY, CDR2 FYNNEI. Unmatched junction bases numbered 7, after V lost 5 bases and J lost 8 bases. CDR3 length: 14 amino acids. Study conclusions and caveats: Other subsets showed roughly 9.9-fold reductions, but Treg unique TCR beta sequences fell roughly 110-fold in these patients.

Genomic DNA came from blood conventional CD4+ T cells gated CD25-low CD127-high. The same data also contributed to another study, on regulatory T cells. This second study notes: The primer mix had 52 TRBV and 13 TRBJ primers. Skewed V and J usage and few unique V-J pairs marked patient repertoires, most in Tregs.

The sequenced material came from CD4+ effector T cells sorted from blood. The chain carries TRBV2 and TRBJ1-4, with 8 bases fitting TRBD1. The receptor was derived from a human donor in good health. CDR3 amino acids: CASSSDRAGEKLFF. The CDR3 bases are TGTGCCAGCAGTTCGGACAGGGCGGGAGAAAAACTGTTTTTT.